This T cell receptor (beta chain) stems from a study of T cell changes during pregnancy in multiple sclerosis. Assay: immunoSEQ multiplex PCR; the TCRdb copy retains only in-frame clones and omits some. The data show 39,000 or so clones, approximately 91% seen once. Germline V gives CDR1 LNHDA, CDR2 SQIVND (reference sequence). The length of the CDR3 is 12 residues. V lost 10 bases and J lost 8; bases outside the gene matches: 6. This TCR derives from a female donor with multiple sclerosis, enrolled in a pregnancy study. Specimen: CD8+ T cells from peripheral blood mononuclear cells, collected after pregnancy. This rearrangement joins TRBV19 to TRBJ1-4; TRBD1 matches 8 bases. The CDR3 reads CATGQGGEKLFF. The CDR3 DNA follows: TGTGCCACCGGACAGGGAGGAGAAAAACTGTTTTTT.